This record covers a single T cell receptor beta chain. What it binds is unknown. The length of the CDR3 is 14 residues. Per the germline V gene, CDR1 is SGHTA and CDR2 is FQGNSA. Trimming shortened V by 2 bases and J by 9 bases, and 11 bases separated the two germline ends. The repertoire was sequenced with immunoSEQ multiplex PCR; TCRdb's copy has only in-frame clones and lacks some. Here the sample spans some 25,000 clones, more than 65% being singletons. The source of the sample is a study of CD4 T cells in relation to SARS-CoV-2 and coronaviruses. Points from the study as a whole: Each donor contributed either pre-pandemic or post-infection samples, not both.

CD4+ T cells from unexposed donors were obtained before the COVID-19 pandemic (2011-2018). The cells were cultured for under twelve days before CD4+ T cells were isolated. On days 3 and 7, cultures got half fresh IL-2 medium. This TCR was recovered from a human donor in good health. The chain carries TRBV7-2 and TRBJ1-6, with D possibly matching TRBD1 (5 bases). The material sequenced was CD4+ T cells from PBMCs, cultured in vitro. The CDR3 loop is CASSLYVGGSPLHF. CDR3 in DNA: TGTGCCAGCAGCTTATATGTTGGGGGTTCACCCCTCCACTTT.